Following are 18 T cell receptor beta chains from one sample sequenced in a study of cytomegalovirus exposure and HLA in healthy donors. PCR used 60 Vbeta primers and 13 Jbeta primers. The method was immunoSEQ multiplex PCR; TCRdb's version includes in-frame clones alone and lacks a portion of them. Of about 120,000 clones listed, roughly four fifths were seen once; the top ten hold roughly 3.3%. The material sequenced was PBMCs. These receptors were obtained from a woman in her twenties or thirties in good health and CMV-seropositive.

V usage is TRBV7-2 and J usage is TRBJ1-2, with 9 bases aligning to TRBD1. CDR1 and CDR2 (germline): SGHTA, FQGNSA. This CDR3 is 16 amino acids long. V shed 0 bases, J shed 5 bases, and the junction held 7 bases outside the gene matches. The CDR3 spells CASSLAGDRVGYGYTF. In DNA, the CDR3 is TGTGCCAGCAGCTTAGCGGGGGACAGGGTAGGATATGGCTACACCTTC.

CDR3 bases: TGTGCCAGCAGCTTAGGGATTGGGTCTAGCGGGGGCATCCAAGAGACCCAGTACTTC. Its translation is CASSLGIGSSGGIQETQYF. The chain combines TRBV7-9 with TRBJ2-5, with 10 bases fitting TRBD2. Germline loops: CDR1 SEHNR, CDR2 FQNEAQ (reference sequence). With 1 base clipped from V and 1 base from J, the junction kept 12 bases outside the gene matches. The CDR3 runs 19 residues.

This clone has just one count. The chain is built from TRBV7-9 and TRBJ2-1; D ambiguous. This CDR3 is built from 11 residues. The V gene's germline CDR1 is SEHNR and CDR2 FQNEAQ (reference sequence). The V gene lost 5 bases and the J gene lost 6 bases, with 5 bases spanning the gap. The CDR3 protein is CASSPTNEQFF. CDR3 bases: TGTGCCAGCAGCCCTACCAATGAGCAGTTCTTC.

Comment on this clone: Other DNA sequences in the sample encode the same CDR3. The J gene is TRBJ2-5, the V gene TRBV4-3; a possible D gene is TRBD2 (5 bases). The CDR3 spans 16 residues. V lost 0 bases to trimming and J lost 3 bases, with 14 bases between them. Germline assignment: CDR1 LGHNA and CDR2 YSLEER. CDR3 sequence: CASSQDLGSLKETQYF. In DNA, the CDR3 is TGCGCCAGCAGCCAAGACTTGGGGAGTTTAAAAGAGACCCAGTACTTC.

This clone has more than one count but fewer than ten. V is TRBV29-1 and J is TRBJ1-2; 9 bases match TRBD1. The V gene end was trimmed by 5 bases and the J gene end by 7 bases; junction bases not matched to a gene: 8. The CDR3 consists of 13 residues. The germline CDR1 and CDR2 sequences are SQVTM and ANQGSEA. The CDR3 DNA reads as TGCAGCGTTTTCGGGACAGGGTCGGTTGGCTACACCTTC. This encodes CSVFGTGSVGYTF. Together with reference TRBV29-1 and TRBJ1-2, the CDR3 gives the full variable domain: SAVISQKPSRDICQRGTSLTIQCQVDSQVTMMFWYRQQPGQSLTLIATANQGSEATYESGFVIDKFPISRPNLTFSTLTVSNMSPEDSSIYLCSVFGTGSVGYTFGSGTRLTVV.

The rearrangement links TRBV5-6 to TRBJ2-7; a weak D match, TRBD2 (6 bases). Germline V CDR1 and CDR2: SGHDT, YYEEEE. Trimming left V 4 bases short and J 2 bases short, with 13 bases between. The CDR3 extends over 14 amino acids. The CDR3 is CASSPGWGAYEQYF. In nucleotides, the CDR3 is TGTGCCAGCAGCCCGGGTTGGGGGGCCTACGAGCAGTACTTC.

The chain recombines TRBV9 with TRBJ1-4; maybe TRBD1 (6 bases). The CDR3 runs to 17 residues. V lost 2 bases, J lost 1 base, and 15 bases lay in between. Looked up from germline, CDR1 is SGDLS and CDR2 is YYNGEE. The CDR3 spells CASSVSGGGGTNEKLFF. Here the CDR3 DNA reads TGTGCCAGCAGCGTGAGCGGGGGCGGCGGAACTAATGAAAAACTGTTTTTT.

The chain recombines TRBV19 with TRBJ1-1; D gene uncertain. The germline gives CDR1 LNHDA, CDR2 SQIVND (reference sequence). The CDR3 has 13 amino acids. V lost 2 bases and J lost 12, with 16 bases in between. In nucleotides, the CDR3 is TGTGCCAGTAGTATACTCGAAGGAGGGAGGCCTTTCTTT. Translating it yields CASSILEGGRPFF.

This clone was found once. V usage is TRBV13 and J usage is TRBJ2-1; possible D gene TRBD1, 6 bases. Germline assignment: CDR1 PRHDT and CDR2 FYEKMQ (reference sequence). The germline V and J ends were trimmed by 1 base and 9 bases, with 13 bases remaining between them. There are 14 residues in the CDR3. The CDR3 here is CASSLANRAVEQFF. The CDR3, as DNA: TGTGCCAGCAGCTTAGCTAACAGGGCCGTTGAGCAGTTCTTC.

Here the CDR3 reads CASSQDQGEDEQFF. The CDR3, as DNA: TGTGCCAGCAGCCAAGATCAGGGGGAGGATGAGCAGTTCTTC. The rearrangement joins TRBV14 to TRBJ2-1; tentatively, D is TRBD1 (7 bases). The CDR3 spans 14 residues. V lost 0 bases, J lost 8 bases, and 11 bases lay in between. Germline loops: CDR1 SGHDN, CDR2 FVKESK.

The chain combines TRBV28 with TRBJ1-5, with D unresolved. V lost 1 base to trimming and J lost 0 bases, with 13 bases between them. This CDR3 contains 17 residues. The germline V gene has CDR1 MDHEN and CDR2 SYDVKM. This CDR3 reads CASSLSGRRGSNQPQHF. The DNA of the CDR3 is TGTGCCAGCAGTTTATCGGGCAGACGGGGTAGCAATCAGCCCCAGCATTTT.

The chain joins TRBV5-4 to TRBJ2-7; TRBD1 is a possible D gene (5 bases). CDR1 SGHNT and CDR2 YYREEE come from the germline V gene (reference sequence). There are 15 residues in the CDR3. Trimming cost V 4 bases and J 2 bases, with 16 bases left between them. For the CDR3, the DNA is TGTGCCAGCAGCCCCGTGGGCCAGGGCACCTACGAGCAGTACTTC. This gives the protein CASSPVGQGTYEQYF.

V and J are TRBV19 and TRBJ2-2; D remains unclear. Germline V gene sequence: CDR1 LNHDA, CDR2 SQIVND (reference sequence). This CDR3 spans 14 amino acids. Trimming pared 2 bases from V and 0 bases from J, leaving 4 bases between. The CDR3 sequence: CASSILANTGELFF. Written as DNA, the CDR3 is TGTGCCAGTAGTATATTAGCGAACACCGGGGAGCTGTTTTTT.

In its sample, this clone was seen once. This sequence joins TRBV23-1 and TRBJ1-6, with 8 positions matching TRBD1. TRBV23-1 is filed as an ORF, its function uncertain. The CDR3 covers 17 residues. V shed 0 bases, J shed 2 bases, and the junction held 3 bases outside the gene matches. Here the CDR3 DNA reads TGCGCCAGCAGTCAATCCGAGACAGGGGCCTATAATTCACCCCTCCACTTT. Encoded protein: CASSQSETGAYNSPLHF.

V gene TRBV13 combines with J gene TRBJ2-7; 7 bases align to TRBD2. Germline V gene sequence: CDR1 PRHDT, CDR2 FYEKMQ (reference sequence). The junction had 6 bases not matched to a gene; V was cut back by 3 bases and J by 1 base. This CDR3 has 15 amino acids. CDR3 nucleotides: TGTGCCAGCAGCTTGCGGGGGAGCTGGTCCTACGAGCAGTACTTC. Translated, it gives CASSLRGSWSYEQYF. Drawing the rest from reference TRBV13 and TRBJ2-7, the complete variable domain is AAGVIQSPRHLIKEKRETATLKCYPIPRHDTVYWYQQGPGQDPQFLISFYEKMQSDKGSIPDRFSAQQFSDYHSELNMSSLELGDSALYFCASSLRGSWSYEQYFGPGTRLTVT.

This clone was found once. This chain connects TRBV29-1 to TRBJ2-3; TRBD2 aligns across 11 bases. The CDR3 extends over 15 amino acids. V was clipped by 4 bases and J by 1 base; unmatched bases: 4. CDR1 SQVTM and CDR2 ANQGSEA come from the germline V gene. The CDR3 coding sequence is TGCAGCGTTGGGTCACTAGCGGGGGGCACAGATACGCAGTATTTT. It codes for CSVGSLAGGTDTQYF.

The DNA for the CDR3 is TGTGCCAGCAGCTTGGTAAGGCAGGCCCTCACCGGGGAGCTGTTTTTT. This codes for CASSLVRQALTGELFF. This chain uses TRBV5-6 with TRBJ2-2; D gene uncertain. Trimming shortened V by 0 bases and J by 4 bases, and 13 bases separated the two germline ends. CDR1 is SGHDT and CDR2 is YYEEEE in the germline V gene. This CDR3 region has 16 residues.

This chain uses TRBV5-8 with TRBJ2-1, with TRBD1 matching over 9 bases. The CDR3 length is 17 residues. J gave up 5 bases and V 4 bases, and 13 bases lay outside the gene matches. Germline V gene data show CDR1 as SGHTS and CDR2 as YDEGEE. The CDR3 sequence is CASSQDRGPLGHNEQFF. DNA for the CDR3: TGTGCCAGCAGCCAGGACAGGGGACCCCTGGGCCACAATGAGCAGTTCTTC. Full variable domain (missing parts from reference TRBV5-8 and TRBJ2-1): EAGVTQSPTHLIKTRGQQATLRCSPISGHTSVYWYQQALGLGLQFLLWYDEGEERNRGNFPPRFSGRQFPNYSSELNVNALELEDSALYLCASSQDRGPLGHNEQFFGPGTRLTVL.